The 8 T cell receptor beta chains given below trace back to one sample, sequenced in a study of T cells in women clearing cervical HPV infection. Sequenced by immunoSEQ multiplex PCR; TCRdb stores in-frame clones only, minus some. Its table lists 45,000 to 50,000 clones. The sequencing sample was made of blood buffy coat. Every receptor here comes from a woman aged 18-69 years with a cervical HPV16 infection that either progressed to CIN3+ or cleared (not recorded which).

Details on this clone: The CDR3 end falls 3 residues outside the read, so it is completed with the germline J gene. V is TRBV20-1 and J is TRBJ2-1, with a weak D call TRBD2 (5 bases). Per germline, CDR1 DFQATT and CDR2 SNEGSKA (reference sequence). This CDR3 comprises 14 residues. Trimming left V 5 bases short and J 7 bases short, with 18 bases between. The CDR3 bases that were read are TGCAGTGCTCAACTCCTAGCTCTAAATAATGAG. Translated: CSAQLLALNNE. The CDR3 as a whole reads CSAQLLALNNEQFF.

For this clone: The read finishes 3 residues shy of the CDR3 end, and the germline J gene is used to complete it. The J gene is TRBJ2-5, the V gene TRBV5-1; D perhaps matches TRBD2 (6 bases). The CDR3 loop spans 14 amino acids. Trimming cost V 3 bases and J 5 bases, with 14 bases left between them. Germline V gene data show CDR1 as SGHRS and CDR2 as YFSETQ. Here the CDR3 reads CASSSRLGRETQYF. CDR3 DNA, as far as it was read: TGCGCCAGCAGCTCGAGACTAGGCCGTGAGACC.

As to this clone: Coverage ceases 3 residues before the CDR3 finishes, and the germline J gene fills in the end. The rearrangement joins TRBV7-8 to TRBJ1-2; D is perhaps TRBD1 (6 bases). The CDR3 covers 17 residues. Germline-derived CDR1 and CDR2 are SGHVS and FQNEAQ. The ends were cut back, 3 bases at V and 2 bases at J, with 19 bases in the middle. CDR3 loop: CASSFETGTGTNYGYTF. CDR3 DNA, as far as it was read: TGTGCCAGCAGCTTTGAGACTGGAACAGGGACGAACTATGGC.

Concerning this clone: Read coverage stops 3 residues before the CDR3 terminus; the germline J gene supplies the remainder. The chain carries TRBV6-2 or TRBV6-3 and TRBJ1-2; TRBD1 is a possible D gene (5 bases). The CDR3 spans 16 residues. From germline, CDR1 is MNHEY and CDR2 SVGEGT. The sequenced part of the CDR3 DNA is TGTGCCAGCAGACCCCGCTGGCGTACCCAGGGAGAGACC. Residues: CASRPRWRTQGET. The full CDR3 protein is CASRPRWRTQGETYTF.

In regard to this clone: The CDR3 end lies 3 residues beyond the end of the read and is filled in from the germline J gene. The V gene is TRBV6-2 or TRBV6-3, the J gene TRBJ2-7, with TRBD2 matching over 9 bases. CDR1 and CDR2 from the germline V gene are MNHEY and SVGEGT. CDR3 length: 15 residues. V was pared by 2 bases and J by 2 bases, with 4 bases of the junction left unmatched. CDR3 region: CASSYPSGITYEQYF. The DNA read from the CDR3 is TGTGCCAGCAGTTACCCTAGCGGGATTACCTACGAG.

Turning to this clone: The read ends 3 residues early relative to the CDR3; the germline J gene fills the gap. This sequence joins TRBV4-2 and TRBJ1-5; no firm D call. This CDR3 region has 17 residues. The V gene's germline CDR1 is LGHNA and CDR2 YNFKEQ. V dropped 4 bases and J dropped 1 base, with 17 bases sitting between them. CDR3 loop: CASSRQPTFSSNQPQHF. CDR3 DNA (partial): TGTGCCAGCAGCCGTCAACCGACATTTTCCAGCAATCAGCCC.

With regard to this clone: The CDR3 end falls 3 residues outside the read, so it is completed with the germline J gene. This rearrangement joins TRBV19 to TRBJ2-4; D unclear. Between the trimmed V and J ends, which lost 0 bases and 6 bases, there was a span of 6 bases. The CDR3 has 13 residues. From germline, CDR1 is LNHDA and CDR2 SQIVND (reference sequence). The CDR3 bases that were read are TGTGCCAGTAGTATAGAAGGCCTAAACATT. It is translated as CASSIEGLNI. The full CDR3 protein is CASSIEGLNIQYF.

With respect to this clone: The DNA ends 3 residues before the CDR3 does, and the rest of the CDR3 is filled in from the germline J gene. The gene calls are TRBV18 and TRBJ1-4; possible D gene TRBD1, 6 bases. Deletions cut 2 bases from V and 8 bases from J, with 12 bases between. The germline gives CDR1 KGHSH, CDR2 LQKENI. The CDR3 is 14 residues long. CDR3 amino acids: CASSPRDTLEKLFF. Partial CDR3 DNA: TGTGCCAGCTCACCAAGGGACACTCTGGAAAAA.